This T cell receptor (beta chain) was identified in a study of blood T cells in healthy people across ages. The CDR3 spans 12 residues. CDR1 is SNHLY, CDR2 FYNNEI, per germline. Between the trimmed V and J ends, which lost 3 bases and 3 bases, there was a span of 6 bases. Sample-barcoded 5' priming and a J-beta primer mix drove a second PCR of about 6 to 11 cycles. TCRdb re-called the 5' RACE reads with MiXCR, one entry per CDR3 protein. The data contain approximately 730,000 distinct CDR3 sequences, about 48% of them singletons. The table lists this clonotype with many counts. The TCR sequence derives from an older man in good health. The gene calls are TRBV2 and TRBJ2-7; D possibly matches TRBD1 or TRBD2 (5 bases each). Source material: blood. Here the CDR3 reads CASSERGYEQYF. The CDR3 coding sequence is TGTGCCAGCAGTGAGAGGGGCTACGAGCAGTACTTC.